The entry below gives a single T cell receptor (beta chain) sequence along with its context. The target antigen is unknown. The data were obtained in a study of CD8 T cells in ankylosing spondylitis. Regarding the study as a whole: Disease-linked clones bore a CD8+ phenotype, appearing relatively rarely in peripheral blood. Eight highly homologous variants made up a TCR beta motif, and this motif appeared characteristic of ankylosing spondylitis blood.

The CDR3 consists of 15 residues. Germline V gene data show CDR1 as MNHNS and CDR2 as SASEGT. V lost 1 base and J 7 bases, leaving 16 bases between the germline ends. Quantitative 5'-RACE with molecular barcodes generated TCR beta libraries. TCRdb passed the 5' RACE reads through MiXCR, listing each CDR3 protein once. The data hold about 540,000 distinct CDR3 sequences, with roughly 13% observed a single time. This clonotype originated in a male donor with ankylosing spondylitis. The source material was blood, either unsorted or a sorted T cell fraction (not recorded which). This chain links TRBV6-1 with TRBJ1-1, with D possibly TRBD1 on 5 matching bases. Written as DNA, the CDR3 is TGTGCCAGCAGTGAAGTTGCAGGATTGGGGGGTGAAGCTTTCTTT. Translated, it gives CASSEVAGLGGEAFF.